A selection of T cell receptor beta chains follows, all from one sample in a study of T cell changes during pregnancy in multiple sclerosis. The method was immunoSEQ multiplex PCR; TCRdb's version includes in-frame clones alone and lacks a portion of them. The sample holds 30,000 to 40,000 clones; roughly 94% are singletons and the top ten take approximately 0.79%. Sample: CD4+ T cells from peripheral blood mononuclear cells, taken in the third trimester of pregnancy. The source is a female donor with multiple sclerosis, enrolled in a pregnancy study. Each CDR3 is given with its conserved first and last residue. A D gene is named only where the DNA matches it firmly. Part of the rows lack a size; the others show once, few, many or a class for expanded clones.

DNA: TGTGCCAGTAGTGCCTATATCGGCGGGAGGGACAATGAGCAGTTCTTC; CDR3: CASSAYIGGRDNEQFF; size: once; D: TRBD2; J: TRBJ2-1; V: TRBV19
DNA: TGTGCCAGCAGTCTACAGGGGATTAACTATGGCTACACCTTC; CDR3: CASSLQGINYGYTF; size: -; D: TRBD1; J: TRBJ1-2; V: TRBV28
DNA: TGTGCCAGTAGTAAGGAGATAAAGGATGGCTACACCTTC; CDR3: CASSKEIKDGYTF; size: -; D: -; J: TRBJ1-2; V: TRBV19
DNA: TGTGCCAGCAGCCTGACTAGCGGGAGAGAGACCCAGTACTTC; CDR3: CASSLTSGRETQYF; size: -; D: TRBD2; J: TRBJ2-5; V: TRBV5-5
DNA: TGTGCCTGGAGTGTACTAGATGAAAAACTGTTTTTT; CDR3: CAWSVLDEKLFF; size: -; D: -; J: TRBJ1-4; V: TRBV30
DNA: TGTGCCACCAGCAGATTCGACAGTGGTTCCGAGCAGTACTTC; CDR3: CATSRFDSGSEQYF; size: -; D: -; J: TRBJ2-7; V: TRBV15
DNA: TGTGCCAGCAGTTACTCGGGGGCTTACACTGAAGCTTTCTTT; CDR3: CASSYSGAYTEAFF; size: -; D: -; J: TRBJ1-1; V: TRBV6-6
DNA: TGCGCCAGCAGCTTGAAGGGAGGGGATCAGCCCCAGCATTTT; CDR3: CASSLKGGDQPQHF; size: -; D: -; J: TRBJ1-5; V: TRBV5-1
DNA: TGCGCCAGCAGCCAAGACAGCGGGAGGTTCGGCGAGCAGTACTTC; CDR3: CASSQDSGRFGEQYF; size: -; D: TRBD2; J: TRBJ2-7; V: TRBV4-1
DNA: TGCAGTGCTAGTGGAGTTAGCGAGCAGTACTTC; CDR3: CSASGVSEQYF; size: -; D: -; J: TRBJ2-7; V: TRBV20-1
DNA: TGTGCCAGCAGTGATGGTCAGGGAGAGACCCAGTACTTC; CDR3: CASSDGQGETQYF; size: -; D: -; J: TRBJ2-5; V: TRBV2
DNA: TGTGCCAGCTCACCATGGGCTGAGAGAACTGAAGCTTTCTTT; CDR3: CASSPWAERTEAFF; size: -; D: -; J: TRBJ1-1; V: TRBV18
DNA: TGTGCCAGCTCAAACCAGGTCGGTAGCACAGATACGCAGTATTTT; CDR3: CASSNQVGSTDTQYF; size: -; D: -; J: TRBJ2-3; V: TRBV18
DNA: TGCGCCAGCAGTGTTTCCTTCGGGGAGCAGTTCTTC; CDR3: CASSVSFGEQFF; size: once; D: -; J: TRBJ2-1; V: TRBV10-2
DNA: TGTGCCAGCAGTAATACCGGGAGCCCAATACTTGCAGAGACCCAGTACTTC; CDR3: CASSNTGSPILAETQYF; size: -; D: -; J: TRBJ2-5; V: TRBV27
DNA: TGTGCCTGGAAGGGGGGGAGGGGTACCGGGGAGCTGTTTTTT; CDR3: CAWKGGRGTGELFF; size: -; D: -; J: TRBJ2-2; V: TRBV30
DNA: TGTGCCAGTAGTATAACTCAAGGGGGCAACGAGCAGTACTTC; CDR3: CASSITQGGNEQYF; size: -; D: TRBD1; J: TRBJ2-7; V: TRBV19
DNA: TGTGCCAGCAGCCCTAGACCTGGGGAGCGCAACACCATATATTTT; CDR3: CASSPRPGERNTIYF; size: -; D: -; J: TRBJ1-3; V: TRBV9
DNA: TGCGCCAGCAGCCAAGATAAGGGGATCGATGAGCAGTTCTTC; CDR3: CASSQDKGIDEQFF; size: -; D: -; J: TRBJ2-1; V: TRBV4-1
DNA: TGTGCCAGTAGCAAGGGACAGCGAACCTTAAGCAATCAGCCCCAGCATTTT; CDR3: CASSKGQRTLSNQPQHF; size: -; D: TRBD1; J: TRBJ1-5; V: TRBV19
DNA: TGTGCCAGTAGTCCCGGGACTAGCGGTCGAATTACAGATACGCAGTATTTT; CDR3: CASSPGTSGRITDTQYF; size: -; D: TRBD2; J: TRBJ2-3; V: TRBV19
DNA: TGTGCCAGCAGTTACTCGTACGGGAGATTCAACAATGAGCAGTTCTTC; CDR3: CASSYSYGRFNNEQFF; size: -; D: -; J: TRBJ2-1; V: TRBV6-5
DNA: TGTGCCAGCAGCTTAGACAGCTACGAGCAGTACTTC; CDR3: CASSLDSYEQYF; size: -; D: -; J: TRBJ2-7; V: TRBV11-3
DNA: TGTGCCAGCAGCCAAGGGACAATGGGAGGGTACGAGCAGTACTTC; CDR3: CASSQGTMGGYEQYF; size: once; D: TRBD2; J: TRBJ2-7; V: TRBV4-2
DNA: TGTGCCAGCAACTTGCACCGGTCCTACGAGCAGTACTTC; CDR3: CASNLHRSYEQYF; size: -; D: -; J: TRBJ2-7; V: TRBV6-1
DNA: TGTGCCAGTAAGACTAGCGGGAAGTACAATGAGCAGTTCTTC; CDR3: CASKTSGKYNEQFF; size: once; D: TRBD2; J: TRBJ2-1; V: TRBV19
DNA: TGTGCCAGCAGTGAAAAGGGGGCGCATGGCTACACCTTC; CDR3: CASSEKGAHGYTF; size: -; D: TRBD1; J: TRBJ1-2; V: TRBV6-1
DNA: TGTGCCAGTAGTATAGAGAGAGGAAACACCATATATTTT; CDR3: CASSIERGNTIYF; size: -; D: -; J: TRBJ1-3; V: TRBV19
DNA: TGTGCCAGCAGCTTACTAGGTGGTGAGCAGTTCTTC; CDR3: CASSLLGGEQFF; size: -; D: -; J: TRBJ2-1; V: TRBV7-3
DNA: TGCGCCAGCAGCCCCTTTACGGCGGGAGGCACAGATACGCAGTATTTT; CDR3: CASSPFTAGGTDTQYF; size: -; D: TRBD2; J: TRBJ2-3; V: TRBV5-1
DNA: TGTGCCAGCAGCGTCACAGGGACGATGATGGACACCATATATTTT; CDR3: CASSVTGTMMDTIYF; size: once; D: -; J: TRBJ1-3; V: TRBV9
DNA: TGTGCCAGCAGCTCTCCGTCCGAGCGAGAATACGAGCAGTACTTC; CDR3: CASSSPSEREYEQYF; size: -; D: -; J: TRBJ2-7; V: TRBV16
DNA: TGTGCCTGGAGCTGGGGGGAGGAGCAGTACTTC; CDR3: CAWSWGEEQYF; size: medium-sized; D: -; J: TRBJ2-7; V: TRBV30
DNA: TGTGCCATCAGTGAGCTCACTAGCGGGACAATGCAGCAGTTCTTC; CDR3: CAISELTSGTMQQFF; size: -; D: TRBD2; J: TRBJ2-1; V: TRBV10-3
DNA: TGTGCCAGCAGGGGGGCGGGTCTAGCCAAAAACATTCAGTACTTC; CDR3: CASRGAGLAKNIQYF; size: -; D: -; J: TRBJ2-4; V: TRBV4-2
DNA: TGTGCCAGTAGTACCATTAGCGGTTCCTACAATGAGCAGTTCTTC; CDR3: CASSTISGSYNEQFF; size: -; D: -; J: TRBJ2-1; V: TRBV19
DNA: TGTGCCACCTCGAAGGGCGGGAGTTACACCGGGGAGCTGTTTTTT; CDR3: CATSKGGSYTGELFF; size: few; D: TRBD2; J: TRBJ2-2; V: TRBV6-1
DNA: TGTGTCCCTCCCCGGGAGGTCTCCTCACGGGGGACTAATGAAAAACTGTTTTTT; CDR3: CVPPREVSSRGTNEKLFF; size: -; D: -; J: TRBJ1-4; V: TRBV7-5
DNA: TGTGCCAGCAGCACAAGCGGGAGTTACGGCGATGAGCAGTTCTTC; CDR3: CASSTSGSYGDEQFF; size: -; D: TRBD2; J: TRBJ2-1; V: TRBV7-3
DNA: TGCGCCAGCAGCCCGGAGATAGCTAGCAACACCATATATTTT; CDR3: CASSPEIASNTIYF; size: -; D: -; J: TRBJ1-3; V: TRBV5-1
DNA: TGTGCCAGCAAGTCCCAGGGACAGGGGCTCACCGGGGAGCTGTTTTTT; CDR3: CASKSQGQGLTGELFF; size: -; D: TRBD1; J: TRBJ2-2; V: TRBV7-2
DNA: TGTGCCAGTACCCCAATCGGAGGGTCTACGGGCTACACCTTC; CDR3: CASTPIGGSTGYTF; size: -; D: -; J: TRBJ1-2; V: TRBV19
DNA: TGTGCCAGCAGCCTCGAGGGACTAGCGGGAACTGATACGCAGTATTTT; CDR3: CASSLEGLAGTDTQYF; size: -; D: TRBD2; J: TRBJ2-3; V: TRBV7-9
DNA: TGTGCCAGCAGCTTGGACAGGGTGACTGGCTACACCTTC; CDR3: CASSLDRVTGYTF; size: -; D: -; J: TRBJ1-2; V: TRBV5-5
DNA: TGTGCCATCAGTGAGTCGTGGAGACAGGGTGGCAATGAGCAGTTCTTC; CDR3: CAISESWRQGGNEQFF; size: -; D: TRBD1; J: TRBJ2-1; V: TRBV10-3
DNA: TGTGCCAGTAGTATAGTCCCAGAAGTTTATGGCTACACCTTC; CDR3: CASSIVPEVYGYTF; size: once; D: -; J: TRBJ1-2; V: TRBV19
DNA: TGCGCCAGCAGCTCAAGGCTCGACACCTCCTACGAGCAGTACTTC; CDR3: CASSSRLDTSYEQYF; size: -; D: -; J: TRBJ2-7; V: TRBV5-1
DNA: TGTGCCAGCAGTTCAGGGGGGCAGGGAGACTACGAGCAGTACTTC; CDR3: CASSSGGQGDYEQYF; size: -; D: -; J: TRBJ2-7; V: TRBV28
DNA: TGTGCCAGCAGTTTGAGGAGTTTGAACACTGAAGCTTTCTTT; CDR3: CASSLRSLNTEAFF; size: few; D: -; J: TRBJ1-1; V: TRBV28
DNA: TGTGCAAGCGGGAGGGATCCTGGAAACACCATATATTTT; CDR3: CASGRDPGNTIYF; size: -; D: -; J: TRBJ1-3; V: TRBV9
DNA: TGTGCCAGCAGTAGGGACAGTTACACTGAAGCTTTCTTT; CDR3: CASSRDSYTEAFF; size: -; D: TRBD1; J: TRBJ1-1; V: TRBV2
DNA: TGTGCCAGTCTCTCAGGGATCGGAATAAGTATTCTGTTTTTT; CDR3: CASLSGIGISILFF; size: -; D: -; J: TRBJ1-4; V: TRBV28
DNA: TGTGATAAAGGCAGGTATAGCAATCAGCCCCAGCATTTT; CDR3: CDKGRYSNQPQHF; size: -; D: -; J: TRBJ1-5; V: TRBV10-3
DNA: TGTGCCAGCAGCCGGGGACTAGCGGGAGGGGCAGATACGCAGTATTTT; CDR3: CASSRGLAGGADTQYF; size: -; D: TRBD2; J: TRBJ2-3; V: TRBV7-2